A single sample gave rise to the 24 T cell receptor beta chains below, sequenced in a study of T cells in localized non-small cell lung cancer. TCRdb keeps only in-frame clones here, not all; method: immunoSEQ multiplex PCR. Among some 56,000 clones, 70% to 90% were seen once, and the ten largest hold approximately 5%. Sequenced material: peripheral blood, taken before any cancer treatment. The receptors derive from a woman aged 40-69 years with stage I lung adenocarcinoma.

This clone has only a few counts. CDR3 DNA sequence: TGTGCCAGCCATTTCGCAGGCGGCTACACCTTC. As protein: CASHFAGGYTF. The J gene is TRBJ1-2, the V gene TRBV28; D gene ambiguous. Trimming took 8 bases from V and 8 from J, leaving 12 bases between them. Germline CDR1 is MDHEN and CDR2 is SYDVKM. There are 11 residues in the CDR3.

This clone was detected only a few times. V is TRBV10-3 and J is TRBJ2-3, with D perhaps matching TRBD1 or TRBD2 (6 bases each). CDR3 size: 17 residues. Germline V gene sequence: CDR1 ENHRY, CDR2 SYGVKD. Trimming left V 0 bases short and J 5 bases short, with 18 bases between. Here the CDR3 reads CAISESILGGTKDTQYF. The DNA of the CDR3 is TGTGCCATCAGTGAGTCGATCTTAGGAGGGACAAAAGATACGCAGTATTTT.

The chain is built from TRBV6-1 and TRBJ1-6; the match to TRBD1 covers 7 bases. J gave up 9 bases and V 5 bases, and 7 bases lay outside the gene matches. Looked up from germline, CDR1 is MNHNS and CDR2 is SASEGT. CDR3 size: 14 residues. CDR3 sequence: CASSSTRGGSPLHF. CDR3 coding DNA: TGTGCCAGCAGTTCGACCAGGGGGGGTTCACCCCTCCACTTT.

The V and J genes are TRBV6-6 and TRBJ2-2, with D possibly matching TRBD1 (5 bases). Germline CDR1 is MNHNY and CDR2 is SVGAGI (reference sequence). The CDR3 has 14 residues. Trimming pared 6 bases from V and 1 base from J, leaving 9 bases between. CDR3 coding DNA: TGTGCCAGCAGAATGACAGAGAACACCGGGGAGCTGTTTTTT. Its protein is CASRMTENTGELFF.

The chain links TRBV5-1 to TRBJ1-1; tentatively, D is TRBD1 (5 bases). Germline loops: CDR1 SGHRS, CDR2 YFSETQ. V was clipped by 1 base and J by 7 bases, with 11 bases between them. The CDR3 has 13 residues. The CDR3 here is CASSLPGTVEAFF. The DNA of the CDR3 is TGCGCCAGCAGCTTGCCCGGGACTGTTGAAGCTTTCTTT.

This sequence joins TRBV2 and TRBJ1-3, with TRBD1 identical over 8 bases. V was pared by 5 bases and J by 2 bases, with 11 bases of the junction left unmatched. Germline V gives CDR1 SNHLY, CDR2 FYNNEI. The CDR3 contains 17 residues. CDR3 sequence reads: CASSPNRQGLAGNTIYF. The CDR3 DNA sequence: TGTGCCAGCAGTCCAAATCGACAGGGGCTGGCTGGAAACACCATATATTTT.

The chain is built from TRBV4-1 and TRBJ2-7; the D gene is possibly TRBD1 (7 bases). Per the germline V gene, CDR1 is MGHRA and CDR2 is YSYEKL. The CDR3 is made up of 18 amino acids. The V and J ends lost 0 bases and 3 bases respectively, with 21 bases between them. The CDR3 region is CASSQEGGGTAFFYEQYF. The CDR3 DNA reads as TGCGCCAGCAGCCAAGAGGGGGGCGGGACAGCCTTTTTCTACGAGCAGTACTTC.

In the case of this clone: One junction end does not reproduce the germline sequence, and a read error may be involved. This CDR3 is CASSHQGGGNEQFF. DNA for the CDR3: TGTGCTAGCAGCCACCAGGGGGGTGGCAATGAGCAGTTCTTC. The chain employs TRBV7-7 and TRBJ2-1; weak D call: TRBD1 (7 bases). Germline loops: CDR1 SSHAT, CDR2 FNYEAQ (reference sequence). CDR3 length equals 14 residues.

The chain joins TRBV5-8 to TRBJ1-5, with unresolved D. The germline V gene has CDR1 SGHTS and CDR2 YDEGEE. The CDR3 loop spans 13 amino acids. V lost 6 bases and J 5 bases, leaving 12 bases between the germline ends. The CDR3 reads CASKGLVDQPQHF. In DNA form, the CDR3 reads TGTGCCAGCAAAGGGTTGGTTGATCAGCCCCAGCATTTT.

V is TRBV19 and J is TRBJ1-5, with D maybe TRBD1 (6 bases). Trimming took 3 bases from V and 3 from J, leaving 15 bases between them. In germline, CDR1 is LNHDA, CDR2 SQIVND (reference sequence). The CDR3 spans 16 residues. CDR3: CASSMEDRRANQPQHF. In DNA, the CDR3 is TGTGCCAGTAGTATGGAAGACAGGCGGGCCAATCAGCCCCAGCATTTT.

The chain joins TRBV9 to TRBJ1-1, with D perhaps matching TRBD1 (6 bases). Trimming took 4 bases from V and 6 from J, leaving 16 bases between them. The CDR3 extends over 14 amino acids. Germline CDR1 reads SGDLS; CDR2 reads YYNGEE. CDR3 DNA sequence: TGTGCCAGCAGCTTGACAGGTGATCGGGCTGAAGCTTTCTTT. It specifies CASSLTGDRAEAFF.

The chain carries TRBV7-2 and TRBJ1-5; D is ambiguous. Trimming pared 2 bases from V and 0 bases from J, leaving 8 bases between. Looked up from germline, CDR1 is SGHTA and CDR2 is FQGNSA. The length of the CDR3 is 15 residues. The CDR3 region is CASSLTAGSNQPQHF. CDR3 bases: TGTGCCAGCAGCTTAACCGCGGGTAGCAATCAGCCCCAGCATTTT.

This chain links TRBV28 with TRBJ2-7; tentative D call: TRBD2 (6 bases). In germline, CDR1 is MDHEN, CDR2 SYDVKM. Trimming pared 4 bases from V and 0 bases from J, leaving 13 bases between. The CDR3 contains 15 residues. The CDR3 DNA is TGTGCCAGCAGTTCCCGGGACTTAGGCTCCTACGAGCAGTACTTC. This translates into CASSSRDLGSYEQYF.

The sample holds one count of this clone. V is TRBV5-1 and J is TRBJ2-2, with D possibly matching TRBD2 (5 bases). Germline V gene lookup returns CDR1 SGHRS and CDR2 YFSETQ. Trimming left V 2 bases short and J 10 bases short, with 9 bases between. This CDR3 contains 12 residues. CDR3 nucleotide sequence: TGCGCCAGCAGCTTTGCCGGGGAGGAGCTGTTTTTT. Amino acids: CASSFAGEELFF. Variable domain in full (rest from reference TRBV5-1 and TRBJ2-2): KAGVTQTPRYLIKTRGQQVTLSCSPISGHRSVSWYQQTPGQGLQFLFEYFSETQRNKGNFPGRFSGRQFSNSRSEMNVSTLELGDSALYLCASSFAGEELFFGEGSRLTVL.

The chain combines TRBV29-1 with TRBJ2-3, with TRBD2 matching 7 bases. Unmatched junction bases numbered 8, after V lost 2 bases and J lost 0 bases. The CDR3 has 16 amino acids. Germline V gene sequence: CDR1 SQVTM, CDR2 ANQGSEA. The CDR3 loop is CSVEKEAGSSTDTQYF. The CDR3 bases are TGCAGCGTTGAAAAAGAAGCGGGGAGCAGCACAGATACGCAGTATTTT.

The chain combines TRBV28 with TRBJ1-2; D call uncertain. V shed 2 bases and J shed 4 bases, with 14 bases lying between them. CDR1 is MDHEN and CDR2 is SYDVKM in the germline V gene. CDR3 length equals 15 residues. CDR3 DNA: TGTGCCAGCAGTTTAGATCCAAAAACACTCTATGGCTACACCTTC. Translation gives CASSLDPKTLYGYTF.

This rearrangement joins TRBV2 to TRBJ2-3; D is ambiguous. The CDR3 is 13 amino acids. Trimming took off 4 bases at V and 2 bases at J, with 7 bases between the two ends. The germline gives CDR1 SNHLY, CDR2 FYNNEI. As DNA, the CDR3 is TGTGCCAGCAGTGGGCTAGTCACAGATACGCAGTATTTT. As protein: CASSGLVTDTQYF.

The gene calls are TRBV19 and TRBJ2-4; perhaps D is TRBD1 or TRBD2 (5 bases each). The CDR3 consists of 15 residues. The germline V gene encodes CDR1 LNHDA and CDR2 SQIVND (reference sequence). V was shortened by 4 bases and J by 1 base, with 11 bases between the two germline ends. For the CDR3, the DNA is TGTGCCAGTAGTAATTGGGGGACGGCCAAAAACATTCAGTACTTC. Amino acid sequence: CASSNWGTAKNIQYF.

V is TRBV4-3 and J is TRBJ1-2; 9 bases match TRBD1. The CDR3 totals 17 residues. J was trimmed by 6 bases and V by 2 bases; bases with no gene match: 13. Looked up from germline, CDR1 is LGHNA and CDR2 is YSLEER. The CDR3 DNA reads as TGCGCCAGCAGCCAACAGACCGGGACAGGGTTTAGTCATGGCTACACCTTC. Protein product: CASSQQTGTGFSHGYTF.

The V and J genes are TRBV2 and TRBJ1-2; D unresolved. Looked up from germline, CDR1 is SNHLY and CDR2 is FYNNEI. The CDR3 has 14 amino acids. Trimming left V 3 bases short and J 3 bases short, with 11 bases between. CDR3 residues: CASSEGRSYYGYTF. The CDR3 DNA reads TGTGCCAGCAGTGAGGGCCGGTCGTACTATGGCTACACCTTC.

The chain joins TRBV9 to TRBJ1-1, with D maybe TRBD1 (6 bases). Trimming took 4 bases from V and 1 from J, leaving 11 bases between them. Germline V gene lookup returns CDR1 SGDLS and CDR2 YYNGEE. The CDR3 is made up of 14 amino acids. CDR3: CASSQGLENTEAFF. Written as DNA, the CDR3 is TGTGCCAGCAGCCAGGGGCTAGAGAACACTGAAGCTTTCTTT.

The CDR3 DNA reads as TGTGCCAGCAGTGAATCTGGCGGGGGGGCCAAGCAGTACTTC. This sequence encodes CASSESGGGAKQYF. The chain is built from TRBV25-1 and TRBJ2-7, with TRBD2 matching 9 bases. The germline CDR1 and CDR2 sequences are MGHDK and SYGVNS. V dropped 1 base and J dropped 8; count of bases not matched to a gene: 6. The CDR3 extends over 14 amino acids.

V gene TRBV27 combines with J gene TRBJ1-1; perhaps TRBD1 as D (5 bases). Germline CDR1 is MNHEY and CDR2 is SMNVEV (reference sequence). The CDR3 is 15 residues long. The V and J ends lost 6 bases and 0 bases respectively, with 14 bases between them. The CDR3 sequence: CASSKGRQLNTEAFF. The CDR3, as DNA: TGTGCCAGCAGCAAAGGGCGACAGCTGAACACTGAAGCTTTCTTT.

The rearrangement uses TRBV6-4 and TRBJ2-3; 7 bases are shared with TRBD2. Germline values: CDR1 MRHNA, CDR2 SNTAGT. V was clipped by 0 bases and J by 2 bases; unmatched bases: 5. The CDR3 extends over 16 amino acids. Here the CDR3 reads CASSDSRGGPTDTQYF. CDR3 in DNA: TGTGCCAGCAGTGACTCGAGGGGAGGGCCCACAGATACGCAGTATTTT.